This entry lists 2 T cell receptor beta chains sequenced from one sample in a study of blood T cell repertoires in COVID-19. Sequencing was performed with immunoSEQ multiplex PCR; in TCRdb, only in-frame clones are kept and a portion is missing. Seen here are fewer than 250,000 clones, 80% to 90% observed once, and the top ten hold about 8%. The sample comprised peripheral blood. The receptors stem from a woman aged 45-65 years with active or convalescent COVID-19.

This clone occurred a few times. The chain couples TRBV2 to TRBJ1-5; D gene unclear. The V gene lost 1 base and the J gene lost 3 bases, with 10 bases spanning the gap. The germline V gene encodes CDR1 SNHLY and CDR2 FYNNEI. The CDR3 spans 15 residues. The CDR3 DNA is TGTGCCAGCAGTGAAGACCAGGAATACAATCAGCCCCAGCATTTT. This sequence encodes CASSEDQEYNQPQHF.

The chain's CDR3 is CASSYSVAQGAGYTF. The CDR3 region has the DNA TGTGCCAGCAGTTACTCGGTTGCACAGGGGGCTGGCTACACCTTC. The rearrangement uses TRBV6-5 and TRBJ1-2, with 9 bases aligning to TRBD1. CDR3 size: 15 residues. Germline lookup yields CDR1 MNHEY and CDR2 SVGAGI. V gave up 0 bases and J gave up 7 bases; unmatched junction bases: 6.